This is a list of T cell receptor beta chains from one sample in a study of blood T cell repertoires in COVID-19. Here immunoSEQ multiplex PCR was the method, and the copy in TCRdb shows in-frame clones only, minus some. The sample holds about 120,000 clones, just under 85% seen once. The sequenced material came from peripheral blood. The origin of the receptors is a man aged 70 or older with active or convalescent COVID-19. CDR3s include the opening cysteine and the closing phenylalanine or tryptophan. D genes are given only for firm matches. Rows give clone size only sometimes, using once, few, many, or a class for an expanded clone.

d_gene | j_gene | abundance | v_gene | CDR3nt | CDR3aa
TRBD2 | TRBJ2-5 | once | TRBV11-3 | TGTGCCAGCAGCTTCTCTACGGGAGGATCCCAAGAGACCCAGTACTTC | CASSFSTGGSQETQYF
NA | TRBJ1-5 | NA | TRBV6-5 | TGTGCCAGCAGTTACTCTGCGAATCAGCCCCAGCATTTT | CASSYSANQPQHF
NA | TRBJ2-7 | NA | TRBV9 | TGTGCCAGCAGCGTGGCAGGTCATAGCTCCTACGAGCAGTACTTC | CASSVAGHSSYEQYF
NA | TRBJ1-4 | NA | TRBV19 | TGTGCCAGTAGTATACCGACAGTCAGTAATGAAAAACTGTTTTTT | CASSIPTVSNEKLFF
TRBD2 | TRBJ2-7 | NA | TRBV4-3 | TGCGCCAGCAGCCAAGATCCCCCAACAGCGGGAGTCCCCATAGGCGAGCAGTACTTC | CASSQDPPTAGVPIGEQYF
TRBD2 | TRBJ2-3 | NA | TRBV4-3 | TGCGCCAGCAGCCAATGGCTAGCGGGGGCCACAGATACGCAGTATTTT | CASSQWLAGATDTQYF
NA | TRBJ2-5 | NA | TRBV6-2/TRBV6-3 | TGTGCCAGCAGTTACTCCTGGACAGAAGAGACCCAGTACTTC | CASSYSWTEETQYF
NA | TRBJ1-2 | NA | TRBV30 | TGTGCCTGGAGTGTACGAACAGGCAGCTATGGCTACACCTTC | CAWSVRTGSYGYTF
NA | TRBJ1-4 | NA | TRBV2 | TGTGCCAGCAGTGACGAATCCACAGGGTATGGTGAAAAACTGTTTTTT | CASSDESTGYGEKLFF
TRBD2 | TRBJ2-7 | NA | TRBV11-3 | TGTGCCAGCAGCTTAGATCGACTAGCGGGAGTGAAAAACGAGCAGTACTTC | CASSLDRLAGVKNEQYF
NA | TRBJ1-4 | NA | TRBV18 | TGTGCCAGCTCACCGTCCGTTGCAACTAATGAAAAACTGTTTTTT | CASSPSVATNEKLFF
TRBD2 | TRBJ2-3 | NA | TRBV7-3 | TGTGCCAGCAGCGATAGCGGGGTTAGCACAGATACGCAGTATTTT | CASSDSGVSTDTQYF
NA | TRBJ1-1 | once | TRBV10-3 | TGTGCCATCAGTTTAGGGGGAGAAGCTTTCTTT | CAISLGGEAFF
NA | TRBJ2-5 | NA | TRBV7-9 | TGTGCCAGCAGCACCCCCAGCGGCCAAGAGACCCAGTACTTC | CASSTPSGQETQYF
TRBD1 | TRBJ1-2 | NA | TRBV10-2 | TGCGCCAGCAGTGAGAGGACAGGGCCGGGATATGGCTACACCTTC | CASSERTGPGYGYTF
NA | TRBJ2-3 | NA | TRBV25-1 | TGTGCCAGCACCCAAGCAGGGGTCTCTAGCACAGATACGCAGTATTTT | CASTQAGVSSTDTQYF
NA | TRBJ1-2 | NA | TRBV12-3/TRBV12-4 | TGTGCCAGCACCGCGGCGGGGATTGATGGCTACACCTTC | CASTAAGIDGYTF
NA | TRBJ1-5 | NA | TRBV6-2/TRBV6-3 | TGTGCCAGCAGCCGCGGGGCAGCCCTTGGTCAGCCCCAGCATTTT | CASSRGAALGQPQHF
NA | TRBJ2-3 | NA | TRBV19 | TGTGCCAGTAGTCCGGGACACCGCACAGATACGCAGTATTTT | CASSPGHRTDTQYF
TRBD1 | TRBJ1-1 | NA | TRBV29-1 | TGCAGCGTTAAACAGGGGGCTGGAAACGCTGAAGCTTTCTTT | CSVKQGAGNAEAFF
TRBD1 | TRBJ1-1 | NA | TRBV9 | TGTGCCAGCAGCGTCCCCAACACAGGGGGGGACACTGAAGCTTTCTTT | CASSVPNTGGDTEAFF
NA | TRBJ1-3 | NA | TRBV2 | TGTGCCAGCAGTGCCGGCAGGGCTGGAAACACCATATATTTT | CASSAGRAGNTIYF
NA | TRBJ1-2 | once | TRBV5-1 | TGCGCCAGCAGGGTAAGGGACACGGACTACTATGGCTACACCTTC | CASRVRDTDYYGYTF
TRBD1 | TRBJ2-5 | NA | TRBV5-1 | TGCGCCAGCAGCTCCGGGACAGGAAATCAAGAGACCCAGTACTTC | CASSSGTGNQETQYF